This entry is about one T cell receptor beta chain. Which antigen it targets is not known. No qualities accompany the bases; no much larger clone lies one base away. The treatment or condition label on this specimen signifies: around 19 received Ad26.COV2.S at low or high dose, single or two shots; several received placebo; per-sample allocation not given. For vaccine and placebo recipients, the sequenced repertoires came from samples collected on day 63 after the first injection. In Cohort 1b, about two dozen adults aged 18-55 years were enrolled at a single site in Boston, USA, between 29 July and 7 August 2020. Ad26.COV2.S was a replication-incompetent adenovirus type 26 vector expressing a prefusion-stabilized SARS-CoV-2 spike protein from the original Wuhan strain. The cysteine opens and the phenylalanine closes a CDR3 of 15 amino acids. CDR3 DNA only is kept here, 45 bases in frame from base 1. V is pared back by 2 bases and J by 0 bases, with 10 bases lying between the germline termini. CDR1 SNHLY and CDR2 FYNNEI were looked up in the germline V gene.

This entry comes from a study of Ad26.COV2.S vaccination and SARS-CoV-2 variants (dated by TCRdb to the early 2020s). Study-wide context: Vaccine-arm donors were drawn from COV1001, a multicentre, randomized, double-blind, placebo-controlled phase I-IIa trial of Ad26.COV2.S in healthy adults. Ad26.COV2.S was given intramuscularly at 5x10^10 or 1x10^11 viral particles, as a single shot or as two shots 56 days apart. The specificity and breadth of SARS-CoV-2-reactive T cell receptors after Ad26.COV2.S vaccination were assessed by TCRbeta repertoire sequencing. The TCR-sequenced set comprised approximately 32 samples: around 20 Ad26.COV2.S vaccine recipients, 5 placebo recipients and 8 SARS-CoV-2 convalescent individuals. Trial participants were randomized into five groups of five: low-dose or high-dose Ad26.COV2.S given once or twice, or placebo on both occasions. Blinding of investigators to trial group allocation was maintained during experiments and outcome assessment. Overall results and qualifications from the work: The study lacked the statistical power to compare responses across vaccine doses or regimens. The authors noted that total T cell responses may have been underestimated by the TCR breadth and depth analyses. Higher spike-specific TCR breadth was observed in Ad26.COV2.S recipients than in placebo recipients (P = 0.0014). Non-spike TCR breadth was comparable between vaccine and placebo recipients, consistent with the vaccine containing only spike. After vaccination, spike-specific CD8+ and CD4+ T cell responses were reported to show substantial breadth.

TCRbeta CDR3 regions were sequenced with the immunoSEQ Assay. After extraction, genomic DNA underwent amplification by bias-controlled multiplex PCR, followed by high-throughput sequencing. From the authors' description of their analysis: To quantify the absolute abundance of every unique TCRbeta CDR3 region, sequences were collapsed and filtered. T cell fraction was estimated by normalization of TCRbeta template counts to usable DNA, with usable DNA being measured through amplification of reference genes present in all nucleated cells. Repertoire TCRs were annotated as SARS-CoV-2-specific when V gene, CDR3 amino acid sequence and J gene were exactly matched to a known reactive TCR set. The reference SARS-CoV-2 TCR set came from MIRA and was filtered for enrichment in COVID-19-positive ImmuneCODE repertoires, removing public or cross-reactive TCRs. Based on the MIRA antigens, annotated TCRs were further analysed at the level of specific ORF or position within ORF. Depth was the summed frequency of annotated unique rearrangements, while breadth was defined as annotated unique rearrangements over total unique productive rearrangements. Two-sided Wilcoxon rank-sum tests were applied when comparing TCR breadth between groups. In TCRdb, the immuneACCESS table is reduced to in-frame sequences with V and J assigned. These tables do not hold every clone; where another copy was compared, an unresolved V gene accounts for under half, and the others remain unexplained. The V and J calls and clone size are taken from that table; D and trimming were inferred from the DNA. The sample data list 350,000 to 400,000 clones, and about 88% of these were observed just once. Together, the top ten hold 3.5% of the sample.

This specimen consisted of peripheral blood, obtained in a trial of Ad26.COV2.S vaccine versus placebo. The V and J segments used are TRBV2 and TRBJ1-1; possibly the D gene is TRBD1, per 5 matching bases. The sequence came from a person aged 18-60 years who received the Ad26.COV2.S COVID-19 vaccine or a placebo. The CDR3: CASSESKGLNTEAFF. The bases are TGTGCCAGCAGTGAATCGAAGGGGTTGAACACTGAAGCTTTCTTT.